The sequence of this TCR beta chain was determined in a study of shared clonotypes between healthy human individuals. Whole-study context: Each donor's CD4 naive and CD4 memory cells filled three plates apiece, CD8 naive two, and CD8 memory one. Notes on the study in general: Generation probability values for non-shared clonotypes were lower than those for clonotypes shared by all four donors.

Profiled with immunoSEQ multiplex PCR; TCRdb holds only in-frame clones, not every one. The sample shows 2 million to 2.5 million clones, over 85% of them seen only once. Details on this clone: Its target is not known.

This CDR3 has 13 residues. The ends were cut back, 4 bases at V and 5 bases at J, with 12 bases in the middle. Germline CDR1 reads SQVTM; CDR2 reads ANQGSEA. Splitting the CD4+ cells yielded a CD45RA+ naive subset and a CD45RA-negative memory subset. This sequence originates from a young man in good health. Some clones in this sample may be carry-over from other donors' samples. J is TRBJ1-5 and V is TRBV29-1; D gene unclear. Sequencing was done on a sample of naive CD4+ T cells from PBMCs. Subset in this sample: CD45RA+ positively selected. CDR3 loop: CSVGLSDDQPQHF. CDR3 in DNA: TGCAGCGTTGGGCTGAGCGACGATCAGCCCCAGCATTTT.